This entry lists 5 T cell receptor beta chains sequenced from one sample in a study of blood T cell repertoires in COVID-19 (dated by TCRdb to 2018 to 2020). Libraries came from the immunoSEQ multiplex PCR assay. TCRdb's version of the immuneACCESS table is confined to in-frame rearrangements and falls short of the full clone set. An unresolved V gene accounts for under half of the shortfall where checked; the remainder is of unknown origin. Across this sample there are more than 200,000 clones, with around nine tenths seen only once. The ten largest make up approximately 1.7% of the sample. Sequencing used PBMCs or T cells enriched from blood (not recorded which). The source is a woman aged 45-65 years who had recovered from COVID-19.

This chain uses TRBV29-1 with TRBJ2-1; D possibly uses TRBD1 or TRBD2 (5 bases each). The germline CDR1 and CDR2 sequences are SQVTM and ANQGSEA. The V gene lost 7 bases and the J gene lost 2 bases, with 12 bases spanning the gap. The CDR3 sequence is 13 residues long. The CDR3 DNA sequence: TGCAGCGGGGGGAGTGCGACCTACAATGAGCAGTTCTTC. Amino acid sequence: CSGGSATYNEQFF.

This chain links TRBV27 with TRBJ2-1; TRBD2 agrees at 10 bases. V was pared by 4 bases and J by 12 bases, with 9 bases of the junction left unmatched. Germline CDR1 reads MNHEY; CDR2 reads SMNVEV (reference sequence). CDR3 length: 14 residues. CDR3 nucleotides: TGTGCCAGCAGTTCGTTTCTAGCGGGAGCGCGGCAGTTCTTC. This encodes CASSSFLAGARQFF.

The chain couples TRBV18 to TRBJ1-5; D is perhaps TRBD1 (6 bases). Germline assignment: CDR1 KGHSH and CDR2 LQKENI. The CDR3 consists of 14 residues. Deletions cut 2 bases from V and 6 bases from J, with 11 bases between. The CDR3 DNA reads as TGTGCCAGCTCACCATCGGCAGGGGTTCAGCCCCAGCATTTT. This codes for CASSPSAGVQPQHF. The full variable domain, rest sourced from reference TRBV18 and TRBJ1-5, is NAGVMQNPRHLVRRRGQEARLRCSPMKGHSHVYWYRQLPEEGLKFMVYLQKENIIDESGMPKERFSAEFPKEGPSILRIQQVVRGDSAAYFCASSPSAGVQPQHFGDGTRLSIL.

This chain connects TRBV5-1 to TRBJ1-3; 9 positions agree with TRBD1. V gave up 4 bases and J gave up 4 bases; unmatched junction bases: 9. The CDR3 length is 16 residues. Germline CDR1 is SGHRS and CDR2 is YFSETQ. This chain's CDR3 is CASSLTGTGIGNTIYF. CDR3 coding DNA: TGCGCCAGCAGCCTAACCGGGACAGGGATAGGAAACACCATATATTTT.

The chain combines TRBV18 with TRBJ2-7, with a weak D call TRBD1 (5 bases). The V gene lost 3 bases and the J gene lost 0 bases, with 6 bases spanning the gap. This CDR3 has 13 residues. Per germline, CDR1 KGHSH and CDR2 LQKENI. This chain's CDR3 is CASSPDSSYEQYF. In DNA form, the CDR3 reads TGTGCCAGCTCACCCGACAGCTCCTACGAGCAGTACTTC.